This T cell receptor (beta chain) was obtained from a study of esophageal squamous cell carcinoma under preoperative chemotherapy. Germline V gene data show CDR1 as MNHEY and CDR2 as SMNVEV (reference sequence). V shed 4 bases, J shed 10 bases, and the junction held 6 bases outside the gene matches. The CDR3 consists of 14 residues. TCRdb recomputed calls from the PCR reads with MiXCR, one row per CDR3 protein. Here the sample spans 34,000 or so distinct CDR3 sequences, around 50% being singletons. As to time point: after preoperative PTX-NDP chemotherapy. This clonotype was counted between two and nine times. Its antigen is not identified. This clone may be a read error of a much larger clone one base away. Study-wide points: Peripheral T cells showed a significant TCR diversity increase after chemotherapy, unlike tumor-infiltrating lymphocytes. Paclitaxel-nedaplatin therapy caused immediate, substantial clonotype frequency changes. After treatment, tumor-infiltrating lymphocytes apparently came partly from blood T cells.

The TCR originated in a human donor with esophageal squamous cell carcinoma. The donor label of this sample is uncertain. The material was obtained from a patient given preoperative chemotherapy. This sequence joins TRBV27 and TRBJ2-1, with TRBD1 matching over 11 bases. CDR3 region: CASSYRTGGYEQFF. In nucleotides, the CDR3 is TGTGCCAGCAGTTATCGGACAGGGGGCTACGAGCAGTTCTTC.